This T cell receptor (beta chain) is drawn from a study of Ad26.COV2.S vaccination and SARS-CoV-2 variants. Study background: By the intramuscular route, Ad26.COV2.S was given once, or twice 56 days apart. Overall study findings and caveats: Total T cell responses were possibly underestimated by TCR breadth and depth analyses. Recipients of either vaccine or placebo displayed similar breadth of non-spike TCRs.

The treatment was: roughly 18 received Ad26.COV2.S at low or high dose, single or two shots; a few received placebo; per-sample allocation not given. The samples were gathered on day 63 after the first injection of vaccine or placebo. This vaccine is an Ad26 vector that expresses the Wuhan-strain SARS-CoV-2 spike. Of note for this clone: The target antigen is unknown.

Clones were read by immunoSEQ multiplex PCR, and TCRdb kept only the in-frame ones, dropping some. The sample contains about 460,000 clones, approximately 90% of which appear only once. The germline gives CDR1 LNHNV, CDR2 YYDKDF (reference sequence). The V and J ends lost 0 bases and 7 bases respectively, with 13 bases between them. The CDR3 contains 16 residues. The chain is built from TRBV15 and TRBJ1-6; D possibly corresponds to TRBD1 (5 bases). The source of this sequence is a person aged 18-60 years who received the Ad26.COV2.S COVID-19 vaccine or a placebo. The sequences come from peripheral blood, collected in a trial of Ad26.COV2.S vaccine versus placebo. In nucleotides, the CDR3 is TGTGCCACCAGCAGAGATGCGGGGGGAGGGAATTCACCCCTCCACTTT. The encoded protein is CATSRDAGGGNSPLHF.